This T cell receptor beta chain was profiled in a study of beta chain features in type 1 diabetes. Across the whole study: The number of sorted cells examined across all samples was 107,917,701.

Notes on the study in general: The study found fewer insertions and more deletions at VDJ junctions in type 1 diabetes patients.

This clone was observed a few times. What it binds is not known. The study reverse transcribed the entire isolated RNA, so it sequenced expressed TCRB transcripts. A few million reads were obtained on average from naive, central memory and regulatory T cell samples. Using immunoSEQ multiplex PCR, the repertoire was profiled, and TCRdb retains in-frame clones only, with some absent. The sample has 250,000 to 350,000 clones, about 14% seen once; the top ten hold more than 6.5%. This CDR3 spans 13 amino acids. CDR1 SGHRS and CDR2 YFSETQ come from the germline V gene. Trimming stripped 5 bases from V and 3 bases from J, with 9 bases between.

The specimen sequenced was central memory CD4+ T cells from blood. The chain has TRBV5-1 and TRBJ1-5; weak D call: TRBD1 (6 bases). This TCR was recovered from a man aged 30-40 years in good health. CDR3 DNA sequence: TGCGCCAGCAGGGGGGGGGCCAATCAGCCCCAGCATTTT. Residues: CASRGGANQPQHF.